The 30 T cell receptor beta chains below were found in one sample sequenced in a study of tumor-infiltrating lymphocytes in localized non-small cell lung cancer. Only in-frame clones appear in the TCRdb table, and some are missing; sequencing was by immunoSEQ multiplex PCR. Of some 22,000 clones in the sample, approximately 80% were seen once. The source material was lung tumor tissue. The receptors come from a human donor with non-small cell lung cancer.

In its sample, this clone was seen once. This rearrangement joins TRBV11-2 to TRBJ2-5, with 11 bases matching TRBD2. Near its end, the DNA agrees better with TRBJ2-7, so the J call may be wrong. Germline values: CDR1 SGHAT, CDR2 FQNNGV. The CDR3 is 14 residues long. The CDR3 sequence is CASSRLAGPYEQYF. The CDR3 DNA follows: TGTGCCAGCAGCCGACTAGCGGGGCCCTACGAGCAGTACTTC.

CDR3 nucleotide sequence: TGTGCCAGCAGTTACTCCAGGACAGACAATGAGCAGTTCTTC. This gives the protein CASSYSRTDNEQFF. The genes are TRBV6-5 and TRBJ2-1; D might be TRBD1 (6 bases). The CDR3 is 14 residues long. V was cut by 0 bases and J by 5 bases, with 8 bases left in between. CDR1 is MNHEY, CDR2 SVGAGI, per germline.

This chain connects TRBV30 to TRBJ2-1, with no clear D. Germline assignment: CDR1 GTSNPN and CDR2 SVGIG (reference sequence). Trimming removed 0 bases at V and 6 bases at J, with 6 bases between. The CDR3 totals 12 residues. The CDR3 bases are TGTGCCTGGAGTGTACTGGTCAATGAGCAGTTCTTC. As protein: CAWSVLVNEQFF.

This clone was detected once. J is TRBJ2-1 and V is TRBV28, with no clear D. CDR1 and CDR2 from the germline V gene are MDHEN and SYDVKM. The CDR3 extends over 11 amino acids. The V end was cut by 4 bases, the J end by 12 bases, with 10 bases between. The CDR3 loop is CASSSSRPQFF. CDR3 DNA sequence: TGTGCCAGCAGTTCCTCTAGACCGCAGTTCTTC.

The chain links TRBV11-3 to TRBJ1-5, with D unresolved. Trimming stripped 0 bases from V and 7 bases from J, with 13 bases between. The CDR3 spans 15 residues. Germline lookup yields CDR1 SGHNT and CDR2 YENEEA. CDR3 in amino acids: CASSLDLRVRQPQHF. For the CDR3, the DNA is TGTGCCAGCAGCTTAGATTTGAGGGTGAGGCAGCCCCAGCATTTT. Combining the CDR3 with reference TRBV11-3 and TRBJ1-5 gives the whole variable domain EAGVVQSPRYKIIEKKQPVAFWCNPISGHNTLYWYLQNLGQGPELLIRYENEEAVDDSQLPKDRFSAERLKGVDSTLKIQPAELGDSAVYLCASSLDLRVRQPQHFGDGTRLSIL.

The chain combines TRBV5-1 with TRBJ2-2; the D is unclear. Germline loops: CDR1 SGHRS, CDR2 YFSETQ. The CDR3 is 15 residues long. With 0 bases removed from V and 2 bases from J, the gap between germline ends came to 8 bases. In DNA form, the CDR3 reads TGCGCCAGCAGCTTGGGCCGGGCCAACACCGGGGAGCTGTTTTTT. Its protein product is CASSLGRANTGELFF. The entire variable domain, with the rest obtained from reference TRBV5-1 and TRBJ2-2, is as follows: KAGVTQTPRYLIKTRGQQVTLSCSPISGHRSVSWYQQTPGQGLQFLFEYFSETQRNKGNFPGRFSGRQFSNSRSEMNVSTLELGDSALYLCASSLGRANTGELFFGEGSRLTVL.

This clone was detected only a few times. V usage is TRBV7-9 and J usage is TRBJ1-2; the D is unclear. The germline gives CDR1 SEHNR, CDR2 FQNEAQ (reference sequence). Trimming took off 5 bases at V and 0 bases at J, with 7 bases between the two ends. This CDR3 contains 13 residues. The CDR3, as DNA: TGTGCCAGCAGCCTAGGTACTAACTATGGCTACACCTTC. Translated: CASSLGTNYGYTF. The full variable domain, rest sourced from reference TRBV7-9 and TRBJ1-2, is DTGVSQNPRHKITKRGQNVTFRCDPISEHNRLYWYRQTLGQGPEFLTYFQNEAQLEKSRLLSDRFSAERPKGSFSTLEIQRTEQGDSAMYLCASSLGTNYGYTFGSGTRLTVV.

The table lists this clone with a few counts. The chain joins TRBV4-1 to TRBJ2-1, with D unclear. The V end lost 0 bases, the J end lost 8 bases, and 8 bases lay between the germline ends. Germline V gene lookup returns CDR1 MGHRA and CDR2 YSYEKL. This CDR3 comprises 13 residues. The CDR3 is CASSQEKGHEQFF. The CDR3 DNA reads TGCGCCAGCAGCCAAGAAAAGGGCCATGAGCAGTTCTTC.

The gene calls are TRBV6-5 and TRBJ2-5; 9 positions match TRBD1. The germline V gene has CDR1 MNHEY and CDR2 SVGAGI. The junction had 6 bases not matched to a gene; V was cut back by 2 bases and J by 5 bases. This CDR3 spans 15 amino acids. The CDR3 DNA follows: TGTGCCAGCAGTTACCAGACAGGGGGTATGGAGACCCAGTACTTC. Translation: CASSYQTGGMETQYF.

CDR3 in DNA: TGTGCCAGCAGCCAAACCAACATCTATGGCTACACCTTC. As protein: CASSQTNIYGYTF. The chain is built from TRBV14 and TRBJ1-2; D not certain. Germline V lookup: CDR1 SGHDN, CDR2 FVKESK. V was cut by 2 bases and J by 4 bases, with 8 bases left in between. The CDR3 sequence is 13 residues long.

This chain's CDR3 is CASSPRGEWSTDTQYF. The CDR3, as DNA: TGTGCCAGCAGCCCAAGAGGGGAGTGGAGCACAGATACGCAGTATTTT. This chain links TRBV9 with TRBJ2-3; TRBD1 or TRBD2 may be the D gene (5 bases each). Germline assignment: CDR1 SGDLS and CDR2 YYNGEE. V lost 4 bases, J lost 0 bases, and 15 bases lay in between. The CDR3 is 16 amino acids.

This clone occurred a few times. The chain carries TRBV11-1 and TRBJ1-1; D gene ambiguous. The CDR3 spans 14 residues. The V end was cut by 0 bases, the J end by 4 bases, with 9 bases between. Germline V CDR1 and CDR2: SGHAT, FQDESV (reference sequence). The CDR3 reads CASSLAIRGTEAFF. The CDR3 nucleotides are TGTGCCAGCAGCTTAGCGATTCGGGGCACTGAAGCTTTCTTT.

This chain joins TRBV5-1 and TRBJ1-1; 10 nucleotides align to TRBD1. In germline, CDR1 is SGHRS, CDR2 YFSETQ. This CDR3 contains 17 residues. Losses at the gene ends were 4 bases for V and 1 base for J; bases not matched to a gene: 10. The CDR3 coding sequence is TGCGCCAGCAGCAAACAACCGGGACAGGGGACGAACACTGAAGCTTTCTTT. Translation: CASSKQPGQGTNTEAFF.

This clone appeared a single time. The chain uses TRBV11-2 and TRBJ2-3, with 11 positions matching TRBD2. Trimming took 3 bases from V and 2 from J; bases not matched to a gene: 13. The CDR3 consists of 19 residues. Germline V gene sequence: CDR1 SGHAT, CDR2 FQNNGV. CDR3 in amino acids: CASSLGLAEEPSLTDTQYF. The CDR3 nucleotides are TGTGCCAGCAGCTTGGGACTAGCGGAGGAGCCGAGCCTCACAGATACGCAGTATTTT.

CDR3 sequence: CASSLQGSTEAFF. The CDR3 DNA follows: TGCGCCAGCAGCTTACAGGGTAGCACTGAAGCTTTCTTT. The rearrangement links TRBV5-1 to TRBJ1-1; perhaps TRBD1 as D (6 bases). The CDR3 loop spans 13 amino acids. Germline lookup yields CDR1 SGHRS and CDR2 YFSETQ. V shed 2 bases and J shed 4 bases, with 9 bases lying between them.

The rearrangement links TRBV29-1 to TRBJ2-1; 13 bases align to TRBD2. The CDR3 sequence is 13 residues long. V lost 8 bases and J lost 12; bases outside the gene matches: 10. Germline values: CDR1 SQVTM, CDR2 ANQGSEA. CDR3 sequence (DNA): TGCAGCATCCTGGGACTAGCGGGGCAAGGGCAGTTCTTC. It is translated as CSILGLAGQGQFF.

V usage is TRBV15 and J usage is TRBJ2-2, with D hard to call. This CDR3 is 16 amino acids long. The germline V gene encodes CDR1 LNHNV and CDR2 YYDKDF (reference sequence). Trimming cost V 0 bases and J 7 bases, with 15 bases left between them. The CDR3 spells CATSRDVGLVGGELFF. CDR3 coding DNA: TGTGCCACCAGCAGAGATGTGGGTCTAGTTGGCGGGGAGCTGTTTTTT.

The chain has TRBV5-1 and TRBJ2-5; 8 bases match TRBD2. The V segment lost 4 bases and the J segment 2 bases; nucleotides outside the gene matches: 7. The CDR3 contains 15 residues. Germline assignment: CDR1 SGHRS and CDR2 YFSETQ. The CDR3 nucleotides are TGCGCCAGCAGCCTCTATAGCGGGACACAAGAGACCCAGTACTTC. As protein: CASSLYSGTQETQYF. Full variable domain (remainder filled in from reference TRBV5-1 and TRBJ2-5): KAGVTQTPRYLIKTRGQQVTLSCSPISGHRSVSWYQQTPGQGLQFLFEYFSETQRNKGNFPGRFSGRQFSNSRSEMNVSTLELGDSALYLCASSLYSGTQETQYFGPGTRLLVL.

The chain recombines TRBV7-3 with TRBJ2-5, with 9 positions matching TRBD1. Germline CDR1 is SGHTA and CDR2 is FQGTGA. This CDR3 comprises 15 residues. Unmatched junction bases numbered 3, after V lost 4 bases and J lost 0 bases. CDR3 region: CASSSGTGNQETQYF. CDR3 DNA sequence: TGTGCCAGCAGCTCCGGGACAGGGAACCAAGAGACCCAGTACTTC.

The CDR3 loop reads CASSVSVNEQFF. The CDR3 DNA is TGTGCCAGCAGTGTATCGGTCAATGAGCAGTTCTTC. The V gene is TRBV2, the J gene TRBJ2-1; D gene ambiguous. Trimming removed 4 bases at V and 6 bases at J, with 7 bases between. The CDR3 runs to 12 residues. CDR1 and CDR2 from the germline V gene are SNHLY and FYNNEI. The variable domain in full, completed from reference TRBV2 and TRBJ2-1, reads EPEVTQTPSHQVTQMGQEVILRCVPISNHLYFYWYRQILGQKVEFLVSFYNNEISEKSEIFDDQFSVERPDGSNFTLKIRSTKLEDSAMYFCASSVSVNEQFFGPGTRLTVL.

This chain links TRBV19 with TRBJ1-1; D may be TRBD1 (6 bases). Between the trimmed V and J ends, which lost 8 bases and 1 base, there was a span of 14 bases. Germline V CDR1 and CDR2: LNHDA, SQIVND (reference sequence). This CDR3 is 14 amino acids long. The DNA for the CDR3 is TGTGCCAGTCGAAACCTACAGGGGAACACTGAAGCTTTCTTT. Amino acids: CASRNLQGNTEAFF.

The genes are TRBV5-1 and TRBJ2-4; tentatively, D is TRBD1 (6 bases). Germline CDR1 reads SGHRS; CDR2 reads YFSETQ. The CDR3 contains 14 residues. The V and J ends lost 5 bases and 2 bases respectively, with 11 bases between them. The DNA of the CDR3 is TGCGCCAGCAGAGGGGACATTTCCAAAAACATTCAGTACTTC. Translation gives CASRGDISKNIQYF.

In DNA, the CDR3 is TGTGCCAGCAGTTACGATACGGGGCGTGAGACCCAGTACTTC. Translation: CASSYDTGRETQYF. The rearrangement links TRBV6-6 to TRBJ2-5; D is tentatively TRBD1 or TRBD2 (5 bases each). CDR3 length: 14 amino acids. Germline V gives CDR1 MNHNY, CDR2 SVGAGI (reference sequence). V was shortened by 2 bases and J by 5 bases, with 12 bases between the two germline ends.

The chain joins TRBV30 to TRBJ1-4; D is unresolved. V was shortened by 5 bases and J by 2 bases, with 3 bases between the two germline ends. Per germline, CDR1 GTSNPN and CDR2 SVGIG (reference sequence). The CDR3 has 11 amino acids. For the CDR3, the DNA is TGTGCCTGGGGGACTAATGAAAAACTGTTTTTT. It codes for CAWGTNEKLFF.

The J gene is TRBJ1-3, the V gene TRBV4-1, with D hard to call. Per the germline V gene, CDR1 is MGHRA and CDR2 is YSYEKL. V was clipped by 0 bases and J by 4 bases, with 1 base between them. The CDR3 consists of 12 residues. Here the CDR3 reads CASSQEGNTIYF. For the CDR3, the DNA is TGCGCCAGCAGCCAAGAGGGAAACACCATATATTTT.

The chain couples TRBV5-1 to TRBJ2-5; tentatively, D is TRBD1 (6 bases). V was clipped by 3 bases and J by 5 bases, with 11 bases between them. CDR3 length: 13 amino acids. CDR1 is SGHRS and CDR2 is YFSETQ in the germline V gene. CDR3: CASSSQGSETQYF. In DNA form, the CDR3 reads TGCGCCAGCAGCTCACAGGGCTCGGAGACCCAGTACTTC.

The rearrangement uses TRBV27 and TRBJ1-4; 11 nucleotides match TRBD1. The CDR3 is 14 residues long. Germline lookup yields CDR1 MNHEY and CDR2 SMNVEV (reference sequence). J lost 7 bases, V lost 4 bases, and 2 bases had no gene match. Here the CDR3 reads CASSWDRGTEKLFF. The CDR3 DNA is TGTGCCAGCAGTTGGGACAGGGGGACTGAAAAACTGTTTTTT.

The chain couples TRBV7-7 to TRBJ2-1, with 7 bases lining up with TRBD2. With V trimmed by 1 base and J by 6 bases, 6 bases remained unmatched. The germline CDR1 and CDR2 sequences are SSHAT and FNYEAQ (reference sequence). This CDR3 is 15 amino acids long. CDR3 sequence: CASSLGGLGLNEQFF. The DNA for the CDR3 is TGTGCCAGCAGCTTAGGTGGACTAGGTCTCAATGAGCAGTTCTTC.

The chain couples TRBV7-9 to TRBJ2-7, with D perhaps matching TRBD2 (5 bases). The V gene lost 10 bases and the J gene lost 0 bases, with 13 bases spanning the gap. This CDR3 spans 13 amino acids. CDR1 is SEHNR and CDR2 is FQNEAQ in the germline V gene (reference sequence). CDR3 in DNA: TGTGCCACCGGAACCGGACTCTCCTACGAGCAGTACTTC. Translated: CATGTGLSYEQYF.

This clone has just a few counts. The chain uses TRBV4-2 and TRBJ1-3; a weak D match, TRBD1 (5 bases). Trimming pared 0 bases from V and 0 bases from J, leaving 12 bases between. CDR1 is LGHNA, CDR2 YNFKEQ, per germline. The CDR3 runs 17 residues. The CDR3 loop is CASSQDLGRGSGNTIYF. CDR3 sequence (DNA): TGTGCCAGCAGCCAAGATCTTGGTAGGGGCTCTGGAAACACCATATATTTT.